The 3 T cell receptor beta chains below all came from one sample that was sequenced in a study of OX40 agonist ivuxolimab in advanced cancers. The library was generated by the immunoSEQ multiplex PCR assay. TCRdb retrieved this table from immuneACCESS and kept in-frame rearrangements only. Not all clones are present; in checked studies, unresolved V genes account for under half, and no reason is known for the remainder. This sample lists about 40,000 clones; 86% were detected once. The ten largest account for around a fifth of the sample. The source was CD4+ or CD8+ T cells sorted from blood, collected in a trial of the OX40 agonist ivuxolimab. The receptors stem from an adult with an advanced solid tumor such as melanoma, head and neck, liver or kidney cancer.

The V and J genes are TRBV11-2 and TRBJ2-3, with a tentative D call TRBD2 (6 bases). CDR1 is SGHAT, CDR2 FQNNGV, per germline. Trimming removed 1 base from V and 5 bases from J, with 13 bases in between. The CDR3 has 15 residues. The CDR3 reads CASSLGGVTGDTQYF. The CDR3 DNA is TGTGCCAGCAGCTTAGGGGGGGTTACGGGAGATACGCAGTATTTT.

This rearrangement joins TRBV7-9 to TRBJ2-7; a weak D match, TRBD1 (6 bases). The ends were cut back, 3 bases at V and 7 bases at J, with 19 bases in the middle. Germline assignment: CDR1 SEHNR and CDR2 FQNEAQ (reference sequence). This CDR3 has 15 amino acids. The CDR3 DNA sequence: TGTGCCAGCAGCTTGTGGGTTTTTGGTAGGGGGGAGCAGTACGTC. Translating gives CASSLWVFGRGEQYV.

The genes are TRBV4-3 and TRBJ2-5; tentative D call: TRBD2 (6 bases). The V end was cut by 1 base, the J end by 5 bases, with 14 bases between. CDR1 LGHNA and CDR2 YSLEER come from the germline V gene. This CDR3 has 15 residues. For the CDR3, the DNA is TGCGCCAGCAGCCAAGGGGGCGGGGTGCAGGAGACCCAGTACTTC. Protein product: CASSQGGGVQETQYF.